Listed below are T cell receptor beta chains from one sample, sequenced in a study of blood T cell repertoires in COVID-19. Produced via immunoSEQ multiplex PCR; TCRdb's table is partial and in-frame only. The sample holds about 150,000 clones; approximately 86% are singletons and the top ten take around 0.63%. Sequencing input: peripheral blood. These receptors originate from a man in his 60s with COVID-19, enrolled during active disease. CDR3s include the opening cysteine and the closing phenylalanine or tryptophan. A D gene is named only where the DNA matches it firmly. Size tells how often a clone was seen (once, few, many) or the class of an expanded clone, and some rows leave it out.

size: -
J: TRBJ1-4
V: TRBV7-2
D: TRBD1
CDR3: CASSLGTAEKLFF
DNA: TGTGCCAGCAGCTTGGGGACAGCCGAAAAACTGTTTTTT

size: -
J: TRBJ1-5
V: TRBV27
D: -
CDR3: CASSWTQGPNQPQHF
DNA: TGTGCCAGCAGTTGGACCCAGGGCCCCAATCAGCCCCAGCATTTT

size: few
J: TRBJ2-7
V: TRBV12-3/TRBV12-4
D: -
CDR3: CASSQGKEQYF
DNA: TGTGCCAGCAGTCAGGGTAAAGAGCAGTACTTC

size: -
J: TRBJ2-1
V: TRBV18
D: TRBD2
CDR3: CASSRTGTNAGVEQFF
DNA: TGTGCCAGCTCACGAACCGGGACTAACGCCGGCGTTGAGCAGTTCTTC

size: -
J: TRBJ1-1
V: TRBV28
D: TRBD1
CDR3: CASSTGQGVTEAFF
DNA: TGTGCCAGCAGTACCGGACAGGGGGTGACTGAAGCTTTCTTT

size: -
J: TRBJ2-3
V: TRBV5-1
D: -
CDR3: CASSWRGTSGRTTDTQYF
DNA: TGCGCCAGCAGCTGGAGAGGGACAAGTGGCAGGACTACAGATACGCAGTATTTT

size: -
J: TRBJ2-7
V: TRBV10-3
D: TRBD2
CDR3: CAISGTSGNYEQYF
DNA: TGTGCCATCAGCGGGACTAGCGGGAACTACGAGCAGTACTTC

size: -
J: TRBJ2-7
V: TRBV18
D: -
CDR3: CASSRTGRESYEQYF
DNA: TGTGCCAGCTCACGGACAGGGAGGGAGTCCTACGAGCAGTACTTC

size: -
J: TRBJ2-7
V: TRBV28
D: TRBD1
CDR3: CASSLAGGSYEQYF
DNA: TGTGCCAGCAGTTTGGCAGGGGGCTCCTACGAGCAGTACTTC

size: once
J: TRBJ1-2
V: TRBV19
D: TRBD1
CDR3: CASSSPLQDRGLVAGNYGYTF
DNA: TGTGCCAGTAGTAGTCCGCTCCAGGACAGGGGGCTTGTTGCAGGGAACTATGGCTACACCTTC

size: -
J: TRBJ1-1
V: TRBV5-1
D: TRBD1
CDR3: CASRAGTGGTEAFF
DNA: TGCGCCAGCAGAGCCGGGACAGGGGGCACTGAAGCTTTCTTT

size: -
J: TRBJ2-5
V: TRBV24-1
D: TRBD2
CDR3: CATSDYGGGLQTQYF
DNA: TGTGCCACCAGTGATTACGGGGGGGGGCTCCAGACCCAGTACTTC

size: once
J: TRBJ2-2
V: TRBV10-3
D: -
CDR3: CAISGPATGLTGELFF
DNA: TGTGCCATCAGTGGGCCGGCGACAGGATTGACCGGGGAGCTGTTTTTT

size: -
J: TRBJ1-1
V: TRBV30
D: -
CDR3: CAWRDSTQTEAFF
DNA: TGTGCCTGGAGGGACTCTACCCAAACTGAAGCTTTCTTT

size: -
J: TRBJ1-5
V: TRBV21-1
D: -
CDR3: CASSKAPTDSCSNQPQHF
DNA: TGTGCCAGCAGCAAAGCGCCGACGGACTCTTGTAGCAATCAGCCCCAGCATTTT

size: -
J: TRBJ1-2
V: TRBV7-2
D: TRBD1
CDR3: CASSLSGQGDYGYTF
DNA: TGTGCCAGCAGCTTATCCGGACAGGGGGACTATGGCTACACCTTC

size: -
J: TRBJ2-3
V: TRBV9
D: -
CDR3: CASSVATGPDTQYF
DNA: TGTGCCAGCAGCGTAGCCACAGGGCCAGATACGCAGTATTTT

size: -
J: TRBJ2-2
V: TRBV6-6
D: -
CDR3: CASSSGQFTYTGELFF
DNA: TGTGCCAGCAGTTCTGGACAGTTTACTTACACCGGGGAGCTGTTTTTT

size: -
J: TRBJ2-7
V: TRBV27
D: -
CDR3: CASATTGSVYEQYF
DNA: TGTGCCAGCGCCACAACAGGGTCAGTATACGAGCAGTACTTC